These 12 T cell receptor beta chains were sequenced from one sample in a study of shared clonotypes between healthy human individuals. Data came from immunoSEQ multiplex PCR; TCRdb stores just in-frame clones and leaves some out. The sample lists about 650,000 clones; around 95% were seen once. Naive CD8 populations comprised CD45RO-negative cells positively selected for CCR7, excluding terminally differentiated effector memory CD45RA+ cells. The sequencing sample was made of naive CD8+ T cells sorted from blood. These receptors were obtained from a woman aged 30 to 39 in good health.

CDR3 bases: TGTGCCAGCAGCTCCGTGGGCAGGGGGCGATACAATGAGCAGTTCTTC. Amino acid sequence: CASSSVGRGRYNEQFF. The chain is built from TRBV6-4 and TRBJ2-1; TRBD1 matches at 8 bases. The J segment lost 4 bases and the V segment lost 6 bases, leaving 11 bases of the junction unmatched. This CDR3 is built from 16 residues. The germline V gene encodes CDR1 MRHNA and CDR2 SNTAGT.

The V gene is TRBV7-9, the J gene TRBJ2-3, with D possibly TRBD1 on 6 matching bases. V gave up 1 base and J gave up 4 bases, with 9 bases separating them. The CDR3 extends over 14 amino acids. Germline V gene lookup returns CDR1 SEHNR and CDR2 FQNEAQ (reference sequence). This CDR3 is CASSLDRAPDTQYF. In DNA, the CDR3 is TGTGCCAGCAGCTTAGACAGGGCCCCAGATACGCAGTATTTT.

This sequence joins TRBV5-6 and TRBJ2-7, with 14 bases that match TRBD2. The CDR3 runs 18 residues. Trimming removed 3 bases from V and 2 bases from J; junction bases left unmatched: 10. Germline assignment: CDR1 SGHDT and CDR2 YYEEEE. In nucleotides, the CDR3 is TGTGCCAGCAGCTGGGGGGGACTAGCGGGAGAACCCACCTACGAGCAGTACTTC. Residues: CASSWGGLAGEPTYEQYF.

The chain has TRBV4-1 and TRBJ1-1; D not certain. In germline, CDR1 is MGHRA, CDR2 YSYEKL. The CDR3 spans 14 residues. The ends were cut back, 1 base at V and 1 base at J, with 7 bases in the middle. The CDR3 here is CASSQVPGNTEAFF. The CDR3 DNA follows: TGCGCCAGCAGCCAAGTTCCGGGGAACACTGAAGCTTTCTTT.

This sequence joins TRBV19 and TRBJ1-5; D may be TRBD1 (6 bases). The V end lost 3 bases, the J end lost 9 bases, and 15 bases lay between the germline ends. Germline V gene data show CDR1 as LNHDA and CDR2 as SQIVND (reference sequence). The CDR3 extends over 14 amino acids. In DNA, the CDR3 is TGTGCCAGTAGTATCGGGACACCCGCTTGGCCCCAGCATTTT. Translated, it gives CASSIGTPAWPQHF.

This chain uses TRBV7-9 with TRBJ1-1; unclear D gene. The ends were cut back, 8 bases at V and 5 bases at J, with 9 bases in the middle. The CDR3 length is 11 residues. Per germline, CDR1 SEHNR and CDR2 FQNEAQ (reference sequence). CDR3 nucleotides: TGTGCCAGCTCCAAGGAGACTGAAGCTTTCTTT. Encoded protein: CASSKETEAFF.

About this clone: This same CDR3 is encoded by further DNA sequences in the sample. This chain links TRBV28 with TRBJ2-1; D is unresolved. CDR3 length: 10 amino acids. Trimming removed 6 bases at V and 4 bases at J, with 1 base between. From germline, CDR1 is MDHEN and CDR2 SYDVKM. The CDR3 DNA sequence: TGTGCCAGCAGATACAATGAGCAGTTCTTC. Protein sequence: CASRYNEQFF.

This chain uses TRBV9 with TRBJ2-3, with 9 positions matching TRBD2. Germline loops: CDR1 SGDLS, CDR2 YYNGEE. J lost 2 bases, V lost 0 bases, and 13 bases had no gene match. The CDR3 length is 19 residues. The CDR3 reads CASSVGYRRLAGLTDTQYF. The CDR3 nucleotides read TGTGCCAGCAGCGTAGGATACAGGAGGCTAGCGGGACTCACAGATACGCAGTATTTT.

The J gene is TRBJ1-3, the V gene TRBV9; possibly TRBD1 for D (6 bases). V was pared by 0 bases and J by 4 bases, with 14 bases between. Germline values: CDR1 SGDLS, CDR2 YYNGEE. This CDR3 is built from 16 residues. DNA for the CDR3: TGTGCCAGCAGCGTAGACCAGGGGACAATAGGAAACACCATATATTTT. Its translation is CASSVDQGTIGNTIYF.

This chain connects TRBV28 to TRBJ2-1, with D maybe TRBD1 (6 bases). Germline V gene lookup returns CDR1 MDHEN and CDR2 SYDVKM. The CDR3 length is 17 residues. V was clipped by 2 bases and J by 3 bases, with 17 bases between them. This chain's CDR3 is CASSLPQDSLHYNEQFF. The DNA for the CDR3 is TGTGCCAGCAGTTTACCCCAGGACAGTTTACACTACAATGAGCAGTTCTTC.

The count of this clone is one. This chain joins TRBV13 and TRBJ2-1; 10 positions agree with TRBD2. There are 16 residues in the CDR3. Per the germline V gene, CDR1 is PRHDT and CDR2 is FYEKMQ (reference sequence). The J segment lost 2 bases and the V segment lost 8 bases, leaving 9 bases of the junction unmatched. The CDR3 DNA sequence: TGTGCCAGCGGCACAGCGGGAGGGCAGACCTACAATGAGCAGTTCTTC. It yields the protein CASGTAGGQTYNEQFF.

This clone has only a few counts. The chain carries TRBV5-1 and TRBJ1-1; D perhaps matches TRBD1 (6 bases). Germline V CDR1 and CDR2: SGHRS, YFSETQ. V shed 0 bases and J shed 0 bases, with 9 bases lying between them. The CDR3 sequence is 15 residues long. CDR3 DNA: TGCGCCAGCAGCTTGGACAGGGCCATGAACACTGAAGCTTTCTTT. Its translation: CASSLDRAMNTEAFF.